This T cell receptor (beta chain) was captured by sequencing in a study of cytomegalovirus exposure and HLA in healthy donors. Overall study findings and caveats: Diagnosis of cytomegalovirus status made by the classifier reportedly showed high specificity and sensitivity.

PCR primers comprised 60 Vbeta and 13 Jbeta primers. Libraries were prepared by immunoSEQ multiplex PCR; TCRdb keeps only in-frame clonotypes and omits some of them. The table has some 180,000 clones, more than 75% seen once; the top ten hold under 2.5%. V was clipped by 0 bases and J by 5 bases, with 19 bases between them. Germline CDR1 reads MNHNS; CDR2 reads SASEGT. CDR3 size: 17 residues. With respect to this clone: The target antigen is unknown.

The receptor comes from a woman in her thirties in good health and CMV-seropositive. This chain links TRBV6-1 with TRBJ1-2, with D perhaps matching TRBD1 (6 bases). The sequencing sample was made of PBMCs. The CDR3 loop is CASSEASWQGTRYGYTF. CDR3 DNA: TGTGCCAGCAGTGAAGCATCTTGGCAGGGGACCCGATATGGCTACACCTTC.